The next 26 T cell receptor beta chains were all read from a single sample in a study of Tregs in tolerant kidney transplant recipients. Mixed chimerism was transient after nonmyeloablative marrow transplants from related graft donors. TCRdb's copy holds only in-frame clones and misses some; the assay was immunoSEQ multiplex PCR. The sample includes about 11,000 clones. The specimen comprised CD8+ T cells from blood (PBMCs), sampled 24 months after the transplant. These receptors all stem from a human patient who received a combined kidney and bone marrow transplant. Some of these T cells may belong to the graft donor.

Points on this clone: The CDR3 end falls 3 residues outside the read, so it is completed with the germline J gene. This sequence joins TRBV5-1 and TRBJ2-7, with TRBD1 matching over 8 bases. V was pared by 5 bases and J by 2 bases, with 12 bases of the junction left unmatched. Germline lookup yields CDR1 SGHRS and CDR2 YFSETQ. CDR3 length: 16 residues. CDR3 in amino acids: CASRTPTGTGTYEQYF. The DNA read from the CDR3 is TGCGCCAGCAGAACTCCAACCGGGACAGGCACCTACGAG.

Regarding this clone: The read halts 3 residues ahead of the CDR3 end, with the missing end drawn from the germline J gene. The V and J genes are TRBV18 and TRBJ1-1, with D unresolved. There are 15 residues in the CDR3. CDR1 is KGHSH and CDR2 is LQKENI in the germline V gene. The V gene lost 8 bases and the J gene lost 2 bases, with 18 bases spanning the gap. CDR3 DNA, as far as it was read: TGTGCCAGCGCTTTTGGGCAGATTTTAAACACTGAA. Translation gives CASAFGQILNTE. The complete CDR3 protein is CASAFGQILNTEAFF.

With regard to this clone: The read terminates 3 residues ahead of where the CDR3 ends, so the germline J gene completes it. The chain has TRBV13 and TRBJ2-5; TRBD1 matches 11 bases. V lost 5 bases to trimming and J lost 5 bases; unmatched junction nucleotides: 10. Germline loops: CDR1 PRHDT, CDR2 FYEKMQ (reference sequence). This CDR3 comprises 16 residues. CDR3 sequence: CASSPTRDRGYETQYF. CDR3 bases read: TGTGCCAGCAGCCCAACCCGGGACAGGGGGTATGAGACC. The full variable domain, with the rest looked up from reference TRBV13 and TRBJ2-5, is AAGVIQSPRHLIKEKRETATLKCYPIPRHDTVYWYQQGPGQDPQFLISFYEKMQSDKGSIPDRFSAQQFSDYHSELNMSSLELGDSALYFCASSPTRDRGYETQYFGPGTRLLVL.

As regards this clone: The CDR3 extends 3 residues past the end of the read, so its final part is completed from the germline J gene. The rearrangement links TRBV7-9 to TRBJ2-3; 8 bases align to TRBD2. The CDR3 length is 15 residues. In germline, CDR1 is SEHNR, CDR2 FQNEAQ (reference sequence). The trim removed 5 bases at V and 5 bases at J, leaving 9 bases unmatched. The part of the CDR3 DNA that was read is TGTGCCAGCAGCACCTTAGCGGGATTGGAAGATACG. Protein product: CASSTLAGLEDT. In full, the CDR3 is CASSTLAGLEDTQYF.

Remarks on this clone: The DNA ends 3 residues before the CDR3 does, and the rest of the CDR3 is filled in from the germline J gene. The rearrangement uses TRBV28 and TRBJ2-6, with 8 bases lining up with TRBD1. V was pared by 6 bases and J by 4 bases, with 5 bases of the junction left unmatched. The CDR3 length is 15 residues. CDR1 MDHEN and CDR2 SYDVKM come from the germline V gene. The CDR3 loop is CASRPGQGGANVLTF. CDR3 DNA, as far as it was read: TGTGCCAGCAGACCAGGACAGGGAGGGGCCAACGTC.

Comment on this clone: With the read ending 3 residues before the CDR3 end, the germline J gene is used to fill in that end. V usage is TRBV7-6 and J usage is TRBJ2-3, with 8 bases matching TRBD1. With V trimmed by 2 bases and J by 6 bases, 7 bases remained unmatched. The CDR3 contains 15 residues. Germline CDR1 is SGHVS and CDR2 is FNYEAQ. The sequenced CDR3 bases are TGTGCCAGCAGCTTACGCAGGGGGCAATCGGATACG. Translating it yields CASSLRRGQSDT. In full, the CDR3 reads CASSLRRGQSDTQYF.

This clone is identified as medium-sized from frequency. One junction end does not reproduce the germline sequence, and a read error may be involved. The observed sequence ends 3 residues before the CDR3 terminus, with the missing tail filled in from the germline J gene. The chain couples TRBV4-2 to TRBJ2-3; D is ambiguous. The length of the CDR3 is 17 residues. In germline, CDR1 is LGHNA, CDR2 YNFKEQ. The covered CDR3 bases are TGCGCCAGCAGCCAAACCACCACTCCAACTAGCACAGATACG. This encodes CASSQTTTPTSTDT. The complete CDR3 reads CASSQTTTPTSTDTQYF.

As to this clone: The DNA ends 3 residues before the CDR3 does, and the rest of the CDR3 is filled in from the germline J gene. The V call is TRBV18, the J call TRBJ1-1; D possibly corresponds to TRBD1 (6 bases). Germline CDR1 KGHSH, CDR2 LQKENI. V was pared by 0 bases and J by 5 bases, with 16 bases between. The CDR3 extends over 16 amino acids. CDR3 in amino acids: CASSPPKGVSGTEAFF. The part of the CDR3 DNA that was read is TGTGCCAGCTCACCACCGAAGGGGGTGAGCGGAACTGAA.

As concerns this clone: The CDR3 goes on 3 residues after the read ends, and that part is filled in from the germline J gene. The chain is built from TRBV7-9 and TRBJ2-7; perhaps TRBD2 as D (5 bases). This CDR3 is 12 amino acids long. V was cut by 3 bases and J by 3 bases, with 6 bases left in between. Germline CDR1 is SEHNR and CDR2 is FQNEAQ (reference sequence). The CDR3 bases that were read are TGTGCCAGCAGCTTCGACTACTACGAG. Translated, it gives CASSFDYYE. The entire CDR3 sequence reads CASSFDYYEQYF.

The CDR3 is CASSLGLADYNEQFF. Incomplete CDR3 DNA: TGCGCCAGCAGCTTGGGACTAGCGGACTACAATGAG. The chain has TRBV5-1 and TRBJ2-1; TRBD2 matches at 9 bases. The CDR3 end is not reached by the read, which stops 3 residues before it; the germline J gene fills it in. Trimming took 0 bases from V and 3 from J; bases not matched to a gene: 1. Germline values: CDR1 SGHRS, CDR2 YFSETQ. The length of the CDR3 is 15 residues.

In regard to this clone: The read falls 3 residues short of the CDR3 end, and the missing part is taken from the germline J gene. The chain links TRBV20-1 to TRBJ2-7; D call uncertain. From germline, CDR1 is DFQATT and CDR2 SNEGSKA (reference sequence). The CDR3 consists of 9 residues. Trimming pared 5 bases from V and 6 bases from J, leaving 5 bases between. The CDR3 is CSAGREQYF. The part of the CDR3 DNA that was read is TGCAGTGCTGGGCGCGAG.

Regarding this clone: The DNA ends 3 residues before the CDR3 does, and the rest of the CDR3 is filled in from the germline J gene. The V gene is TRBV14, the J gene TRBJ2-7, with 9 positions matching TRBD2. CDR3 length: 15 residues. V gave up 5 bases and J gave up 3 bases; unmatched junction bases: 8. Germline values: CDR1 SGHDN, CDR2 FVKESK. The DNA read from the CDR3 is TGTGCCAGCAGCTTTGTAGCGGGAGTGGTCTACGAG. Its translation is CASSFVAGVVYE. The whole CDR3 reads CASSFVAGVVYEQYF.

Note on this clone: Read data end 3 residues before the CDR3 end; the end is taken from the germline J gene. The chain employs TRBV28 and TRBJ1-4; D may be TRBD1 (6 bases). The CDR3 loop spans 15 amino acids. Between the trimmed V and J ends, which lost 5 bases and 7 bases, there was a span of 17 bases. Germline V gene sequence: CDR1 MDHEN, CDR2 SYDVKM. Partial CDR3 DNA: TGTGCCAGCAGTGCCAAGGACAGACCCATTGAAAAA. This translates into CASSAKDRPIEK. The full CDR3 reads CASSAKDRPIEKLFF.

To note about this clone: The CDR3 goes on 3 residues after the read ends, and that part is filled in from the germline J gene. The chain carries TRBV29-1 and TRBJ1-1, with 10 nucleotides matching TRBD1. The CDR3 spans 13 residues. The junction had 9 bases not matched to a gene; V was cut back by 8 bases and J by 6 bases. The germline V gene has CDR1 SQVTM and CDR2 ANQGSEA. The sequenced CDR3 bases are TGCAGCACCTACGGACAGGGGGAAGCTGAA. It codes for CSTYGQGEAE. The whole CDR3 is CSTYGQGEAEAFF.

Worth noting for this clone: The CDR3 extends 3 residues past the end of the read, so its final part is completed from the germline J gene. J is TRBJ2-1 and V is TRBV11-2, with 7 bases that match TRBD2. The CDR3 is 15 amino acids. Germline CDR1 and CDR2: SGHAT and FQNNGV. V lost 3 bases to trimming and J lost 7 bases; unmatched junction nucleotides: 9. The CDR3 sequence: CASSLFRDYRNEQFF. CDR3 bases read: TGTGCCAGCAGCTTGTTTAGGGACTACCGTAATGAG. Filled out from reference TRBV11-2 and TRBJ2-1, the complete variable domain reads EAGVAQSPRYKIIEKRQSVAFWCNPISGHATLYWYQQILGQGPKLLIQFQNNGVVDDSQLPKDRFSAERLKGVDSTLKIQPAKLEDSAVYLCASSLFRDYRNEQFFGPGTRLTVL.

As concerns this clone: The read terminates 3 residues ahead of where the CDR3 ends, so the germline J gene completes it. V and J are TRBV12-3 or TRBV12-4 and TRBJ2-7; 13 bases align to TRBD2. Losses at the gene ends were 6 bases for V and 3 bases for J; bases not matched to a gene: 8. This CDR3 is built from 16 residues. The DNA read from the CDR3 is TGTGCCAGCAGCAGCTCGGGACTAGCGGGAATCTACGAG. Translated: CASSSSGLAGIYE. The CDR3 in its entirety is CASSSSGLAGIYEQYF.

Note on this clone: The read terminates 3 residues ahead of where the CDR3 ends, so the germline J gene completes it. The chain recombines TRBV6-2 or TRBV6-3 with TRBJ2-7; D remains ambiguous. CDR1 is MNHEY and CDR2 is SVGEGT in the germline V gene. The CDR3 has 13 residues. V gave up 2 bases and J gave up 2 bases, with 7 bases separating them. The chain's CDR3 is CASSYALAYEQYF. CDR3 DNA, as far as it was read: TGTGCCAGCAGTTACGCCTTAGCCTACGAG.

In the case of this clone: The read halts 3 residues ahead of the CDR3 end, with the missing end drawn from the germline J gene. The J gene is TRBJ2-7, the V gene TRBV5-1, with 8 bases fitting TRBD1. J gave up 4 bases and V 0 bases, and 0 bases lay outside the gene matches. This CDR3 spans 13 amino acids. The germline V gene encodes CDR1 SGHRS and CDR2 YFSETQ. The CDR3 DNA, read in part, is TGCGCCAGCAGCTTGGGGGACAGGTACGAG. Translation: CASSLGDRYE. The whole CDR3 sequence is CASSLGDRYEQYF.

For this clone: From the germline J gene comes the end of the CDR3, since the read stops 3 residues before it. The V gene is TRBV7-9, the J gene TRBJ2-3, with a weak D call TRBD2 (6 bases). This CDR3 spans 15 amino acids. Trimming left V 3 bases short and J 2 bases short, with 12 bases between. Germline CDR1 is SEHNR and CDR2 is FQNEAQ (reference sequence). CDR3 DNA, as far as it was read: TGTGCCAGCAGCTTCGGCGCGGGATCCACAGATACG. Its protein is CASSFGAGSTDT. The whole CDR3 sequence reads CASSFGAGSTDTQYF. Based on the CDR3 plus reference TRBV7-9 and TRBJ2-3, the full variable domain is DTGVSQNPRHKITKRGQNVTFRCDPISEHNRLYWYRQTLGQGPEFLTYFQNEAQLEKSRLLSDRFSAERPKGSFSTLEIQRTEQGDSAMYLCASSFGAGSTDTQYFGPGTRLTVL.

As for this clone: The DNA ends 3 residues before the CDR3 does, and the rest of the CDR3 is filled in from the germline J gene. The chain combines TRBV7-8 with TRBJ2-7; the D is unclear. Looked up from germline, CDR1 is SGHVS and CDR2 is FQNEAQ. The CDR3 has 15 amino acids. Trimming took 2 bases from V and 3 from J, leaving 14 bases between them. This chain's CDR3 is CASSLSRQESYEQYF. The sequenced part of the CDR3 DNA is TGTGCCAGCAGCTTAAGTCGGCAGGAGAGCTACGAG.

CDR3 bases read: TGCGCCAGCAGCGATCGGACTAGCGGGAGTTCCCTATCCCCCTACGAG. Encoded protein: CASSDRTSGSSLSPYE. The entire CDR3 protein reads CASSDRTSGSSLSPYEQYF. The chain employs TRBV5-1 and TRBJ2-7, with 13 positions matching TRBD2. The read finishes 3 residues shy of the CDR3 end, and the germline J gene is used to complete it. The CDR3 totals 19 residues. After removal of 4 bases from V and 2 bases from J, the junction contained 15 bases not matched to a gene. Germline V CDR1 and CDR2: SGHRS, YFSETQ.

Regarding this clone: The read ends 3 residues early relative to the CDR3; the germline J gene fills the gap. The V gene is TRBV7-9, the J gene TRBJ2-7; 9 bases agree with TRBD1. This CDR3 comprises 14 residues. J gave up 2 bases and V 5 bases, and 4 bases lay outside the gene matches. The germline CDR1 and CDR2 sequences are SEHNR and FQNEAQ (reference sequence). The CDR3 sequence: CASSKGDRAYEQYF. The sequenced part of the CDR3 DNA is TGTGCCAGCAGCAAAGGGGACAGGGCCTACGAG.

Comments on this clone: The read ends 3 residues early relative to the CDR3; the germline J gene fills the gap. This rearrangement joins TRBV12-3 or TRBV12-4 to TRBJ2-7, with 7 bases lining up with TRBD2. The V and J ends lost 4 bases and 0 bases, in that order; junction bases with no gene match: 3. This CDR3 has 14 amino acids. CDR3 residues: CASSWGDYSYEQYF. The DNA read from the CDR3 is TGTGCCAGCAGTTGGGGGGACTACTCCTACGAG.

The CDR3: CASSYEAGKTYEQYF. CDR3 bases read: TGTGCCAGCAGTTACGAGGCAGGGAAGACCTACGAG. This chain joins TRBV6-2 or TRBV6-3 and TRBJ2-7, with D perhaps TRBD1 (5 bases). The read stops 3 residues short of the end of the CDR3; the missing end is completed from the germline J gene. With 2 bases removed from V and 2 bases from J, the gap between germline ends came to 13 bases. The CDR3 has 15 amino acids. Germline CDR1 MNHEY, CDR2 SVGEGT.

As concerns this clone: The read falls 3 residues short of the CDR3 end, and the missing part is taken from the germline J gene. The gene calls are TRBV28 and TRBJ2-1; TRBD1 matches 7 bases. Germline V gene data show CDR1 as MDHEN and CDR2 as SYDVKM. The CDR3 has 15 residues. V gave up 5 bases and J gave up 4 bases; unmatched junction bases: 8. CDR3 DNA (partial): TGTGCCAGCAGTGCCGGGACAGTGATTTACAATGAG. Protein sequence: CASSAGTVIYNE. The entire CDR3 protein reads CASSAGTVIYNEQFF.

For this clone: The read comes to an end 3 residues before the CDR3 does, leaving the germline J gene to fill in the end. The chain has TRBV7-9 and TRBJ2-7, with D perhaps matching TRBD2 (6 bases). Trimming stripped 0 bases from V and 5 bases from J, with 11 bases between. This CDR3 is 14 amino acids long. Germline values: CDR1 SEHNR, CDR2 FQNEAQ (reference sequence). The CDR3 bases that were read are TGTGCCAGCAGCTTAGCTGGGCGGGGCCACGAG. Amino acids: CASSLAGRGHE. From start to end, the CDR3 is CASSLAGRGHEQYF.